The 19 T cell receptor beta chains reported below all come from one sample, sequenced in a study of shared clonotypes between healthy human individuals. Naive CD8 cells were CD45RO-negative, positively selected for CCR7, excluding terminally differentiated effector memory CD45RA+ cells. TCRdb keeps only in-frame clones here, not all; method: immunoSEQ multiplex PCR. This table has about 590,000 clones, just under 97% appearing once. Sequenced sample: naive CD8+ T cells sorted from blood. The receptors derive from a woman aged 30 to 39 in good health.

The CDR3: CASSLGAPSYEQYF. The CDR3 DNA reads as TGTGCCAGCAGCTTGGGGGCCCCCTCCTACGAGCAGTACTTC. This rearrangement joins TRBV5-5 to TRBJ2-7; no definite D call. Trimming removed 0 bases at V and 0 bases at J, with 7 bases between. The CDR3 length is 14 residues. CDR1 and CDR2 from the germline V gene are SGHKS and YYEKEE (reference sequence).

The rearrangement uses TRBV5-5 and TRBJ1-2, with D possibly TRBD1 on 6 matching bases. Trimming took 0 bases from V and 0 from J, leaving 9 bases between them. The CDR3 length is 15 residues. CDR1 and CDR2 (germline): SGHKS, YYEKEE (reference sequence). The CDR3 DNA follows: TGTGCCAGCAGCTTGGGCCGGACAGCTAACTATGGCTACACCTTC. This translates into CASSLGRTANYGYTF.

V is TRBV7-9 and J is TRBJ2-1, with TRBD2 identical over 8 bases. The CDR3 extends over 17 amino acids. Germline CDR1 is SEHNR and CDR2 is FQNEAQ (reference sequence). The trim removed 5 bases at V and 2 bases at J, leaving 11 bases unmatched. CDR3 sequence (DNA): TGTGCCAGCAGCCCCATTATGGCTAGCGGGCCCTACAATGAGCAGTTCTTC. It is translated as CASSPIMASGPYNEQFF.

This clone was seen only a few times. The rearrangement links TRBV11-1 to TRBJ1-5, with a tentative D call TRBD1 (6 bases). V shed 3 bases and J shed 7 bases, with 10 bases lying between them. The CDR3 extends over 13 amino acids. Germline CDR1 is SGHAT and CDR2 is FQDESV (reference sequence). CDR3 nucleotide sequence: TGTGCCAGCAGCTTGTCTACAGGGCAGCCCCAGCATTTT. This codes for CASSLSTGQPQHF.

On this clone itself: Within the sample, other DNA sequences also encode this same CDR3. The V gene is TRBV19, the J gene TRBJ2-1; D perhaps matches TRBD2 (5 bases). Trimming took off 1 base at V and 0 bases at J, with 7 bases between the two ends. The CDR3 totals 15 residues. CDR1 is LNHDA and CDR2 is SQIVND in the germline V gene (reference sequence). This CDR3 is CASSIVASSYNEQFF. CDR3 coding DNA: TGTGCCAGTAGTATAGTAGCGAGCTCCTACAATGAGCAGTTCTTC.

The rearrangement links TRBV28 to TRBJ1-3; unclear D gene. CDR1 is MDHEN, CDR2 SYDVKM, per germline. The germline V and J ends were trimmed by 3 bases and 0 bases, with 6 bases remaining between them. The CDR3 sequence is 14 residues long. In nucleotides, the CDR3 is TGTGCCAGCAGTTTTTGGACCTCTGGAAACACCATATATTTT. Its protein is CASSFWTSGNTIYF.

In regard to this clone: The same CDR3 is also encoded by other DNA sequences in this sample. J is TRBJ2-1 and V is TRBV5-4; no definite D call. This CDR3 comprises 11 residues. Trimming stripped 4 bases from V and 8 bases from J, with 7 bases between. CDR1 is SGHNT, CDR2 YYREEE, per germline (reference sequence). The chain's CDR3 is CASSSLDEQFF. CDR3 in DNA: TGTGCCAGCAGCAGTCTGGATGAGCAGTTCTTC.

The CDR3 sequence: CASSQVGGTSGNNEQYF. The DNA for the CDR3 is TGCGCCAGCAGCCAAGTTGGGGGAACTAGCGGGAACAACGAGCAGTACTTC. The chain employs TRBV4-1 and TRBJ2-7; 10 positions agree with TRBD2. Per germline, CDR1 MGHRA and CDR2 YSYEKL. The J segment lost 5 bases and the V segment lost 1 base, leaving 11 bases of the junction unmatched. This CDR3 contains 17 residues.

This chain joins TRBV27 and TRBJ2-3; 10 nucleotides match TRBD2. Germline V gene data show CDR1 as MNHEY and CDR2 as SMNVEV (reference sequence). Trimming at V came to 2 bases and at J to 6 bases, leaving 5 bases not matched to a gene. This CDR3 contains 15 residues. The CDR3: CASSLASGRTDTQYF. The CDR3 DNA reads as TGTGCCAGCAGTTTAGCTAGCGGGAGAACGGATACGCAGTATTTT.

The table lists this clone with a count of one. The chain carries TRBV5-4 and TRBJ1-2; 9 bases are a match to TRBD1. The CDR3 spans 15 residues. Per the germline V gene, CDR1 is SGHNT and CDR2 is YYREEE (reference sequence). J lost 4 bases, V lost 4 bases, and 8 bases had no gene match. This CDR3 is CASSSVTGGFYGYTF. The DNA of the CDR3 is TGTGCCAGCAGCAGTGTGACAGGGGGATTCTATGGCTACACCTTC.

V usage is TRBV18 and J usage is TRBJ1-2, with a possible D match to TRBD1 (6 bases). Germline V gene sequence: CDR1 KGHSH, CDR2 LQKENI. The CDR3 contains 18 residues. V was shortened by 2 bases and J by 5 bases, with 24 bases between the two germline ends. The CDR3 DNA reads TGTGCCAGCTCACCAGTCGGACAGCACCACCTGGATGAGTATGGCTACACCTTC. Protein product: CASSPVGQHHLDEYGYTF.

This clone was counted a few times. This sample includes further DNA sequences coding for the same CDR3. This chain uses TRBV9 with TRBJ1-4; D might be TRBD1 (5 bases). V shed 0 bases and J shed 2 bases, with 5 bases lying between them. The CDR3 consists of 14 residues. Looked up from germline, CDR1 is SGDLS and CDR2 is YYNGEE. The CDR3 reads CASSVGGTNEKLFF. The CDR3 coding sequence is TGTGCCAGCAGCGTAGGGGGCACTAATGAAAAACTGTTTTTT.

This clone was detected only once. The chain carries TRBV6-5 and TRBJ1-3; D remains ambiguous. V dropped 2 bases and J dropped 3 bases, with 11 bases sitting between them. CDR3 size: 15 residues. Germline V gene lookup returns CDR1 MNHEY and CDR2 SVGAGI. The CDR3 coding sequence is TGTGCCAGCAGTTACCCCTCGGGATTTGGAAACACCATATATTTT. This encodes CASSYPSGFGNTIYF.

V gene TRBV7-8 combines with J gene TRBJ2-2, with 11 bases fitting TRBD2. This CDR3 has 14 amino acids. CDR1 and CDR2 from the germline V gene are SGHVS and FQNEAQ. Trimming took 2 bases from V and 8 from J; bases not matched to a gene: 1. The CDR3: CASSLTSGSGELFF. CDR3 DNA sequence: TGTGCCAGCAGCTTAACTAGCGGGAGTGGGGAGCTGTTTTTT.

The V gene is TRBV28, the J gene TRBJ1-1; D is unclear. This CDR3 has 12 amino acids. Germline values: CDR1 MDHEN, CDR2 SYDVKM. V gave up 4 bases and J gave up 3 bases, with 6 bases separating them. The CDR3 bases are TGTGCCAGCAGTTCGGAAGACACTGAAGCTTTCTTT. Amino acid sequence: CASSSEDTEAFF.

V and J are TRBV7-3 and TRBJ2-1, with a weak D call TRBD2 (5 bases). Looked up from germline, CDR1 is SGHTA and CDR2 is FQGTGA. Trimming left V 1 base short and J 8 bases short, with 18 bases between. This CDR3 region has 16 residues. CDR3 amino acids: CASSLIGGFGFDEQFF. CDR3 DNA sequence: TGTGCCAGCAGCTTAATAGGCGGGTTTGGTTTCGATGAGCAGTTCTTC. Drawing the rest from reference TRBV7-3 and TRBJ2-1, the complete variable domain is GAGVSQTPSNKVTEKGKYVELRCDPISGHTALYWYRQSLGQGPEFLIYFQGTGAADDSGLPNDRFFAVRPEGSVSTLKIQRTERGDSAVYLCASSLIGGFGFDEQFFGPGTRLTVL.

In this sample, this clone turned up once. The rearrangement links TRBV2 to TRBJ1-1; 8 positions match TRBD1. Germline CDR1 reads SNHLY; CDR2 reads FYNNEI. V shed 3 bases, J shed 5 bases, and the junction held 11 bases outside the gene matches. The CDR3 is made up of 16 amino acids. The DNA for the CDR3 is TGTGCCAGCAGTGACGGTTACGACAGGGGATCGACTGAAGCTTTCTTT. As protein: CASSDGYDRGSTEAFF.

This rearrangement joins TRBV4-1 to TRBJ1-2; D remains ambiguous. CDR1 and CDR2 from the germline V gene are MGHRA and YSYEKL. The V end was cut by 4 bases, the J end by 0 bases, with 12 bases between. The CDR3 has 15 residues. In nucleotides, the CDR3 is TGCGCCAGCAGCCTAAGGGCCGTAGCTAACTATGGCTACACCTTC. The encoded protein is CASSLRAVANYGYTF.

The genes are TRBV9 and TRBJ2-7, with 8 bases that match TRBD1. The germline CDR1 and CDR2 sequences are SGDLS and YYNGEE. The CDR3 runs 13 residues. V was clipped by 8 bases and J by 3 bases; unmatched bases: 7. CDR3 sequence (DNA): TGTGCCAGTGGACAGGGAGGCGGCTACGAGCAGTACTTC. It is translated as CASGQGGGYEQYF. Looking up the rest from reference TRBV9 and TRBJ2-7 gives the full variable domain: DSGVTQTPKHLITATGQRVTLRCSPRSGDLSVYWYQQSLDQGLQFLIQYYNGEERAKGNILERFSAQQFPDLHSELNLSSLELGDSALYFCASGQGGGYEQYFGPGTRLTVT.